This TCR beta chain was profiled in a study of control samples from healthy donors and cancer patients. The CDR3 spans 16 residues. In germline, CDR1 is GTSNPN, CDR2 SVGIG (reference sequence). V gave up 2 bases and J gave up 13 bases, with 24 bases separating them. Clones were sequenced by immunoSEQ multiplex PCR, and TCRdb holds only the in-frame ones, with some missing. Among some 120,000 clones listed, under 95% were seen once. Points on this clone: The same CDR3 is also encoded by other DNA sequences in this sample.

The chain couples TRBV30 to TRBJ1-6, with D possibly being TRBD1 (6 bases). The specimen was PBMCs. This clonotype was obtained from a man aged 50 to 60 with head and neck cancer. CDR3 amino acids: CAWSPPRGPKIRPLHF. The DNA for the CDR3 is TGTGCCTGGAGTCCGCCTCGGGGGCCTAAAATTCGGCCCCTCCACTTT.